This T cell receptor (beta chain) was found in a study of metastatic and nonmetastatic thyroid tumors (dated by TCRdb to about 2020). Describing the broader study: Repertoires were compared across peripheral blood and tumor or nodule tissue samples from malignant and benign thyroid patients. What the authors observed across the whole study: In both blood and tumor samples, TCR beta diversity was reported to be significantly higher in malignant tumors than in benign nodules.

Before undergoing thyroid surgery, none of the patients had been given any kind of treatment. Using T-cell receptor beta sequencing, the study looked back at clinical samples from patients collected from about 2012 to 2018. Library preparation was by PCR. TCRdb records Illumina HiSeq 4000 as the sequencer. High-throughput sequencing was used to profile the TCR beta-chain CDR3 region of every patient. From the authors' description of their analysis: A classifier to discriminate distant-metastatic papillary thyroid cancer patients was built from CDR3 differences across clinicopathological groups. To measure repertoire diversity the researchers used the Shannon index, while the Morisita-Horn index served to gauge how similar the tumor and blood repertoires were. In-frame beta chains were kept once TCRdb had trimmed the public reads at Q25 with fastp and called clones with MiXCR. V and J calls and clone size were set by TCRdb, not the authors. The sample data list about 25,000 clones, and approximately 22% of these were observed just once. The ten top clones hold around 28% of the sample.

For CDR1 and CDR2, the germline V gene (reference sequence) lists LNHDA and SQIVND. From its cysteine to its phenylalanine, the CDR3 spans 15 amino acids. The only DNA kept is the CDR3, 45 bases in frame from the first base. V was cut back by 5 bases and J by 3 bases, leaving a gap of 17 bases between them. This clone was observed at least ten times. Its antigen is not yet known. Within one base of it there is no much larger clone, and no base qualities were kept. Input material: blood. This sequence was found in a male donor with papillary thyroid cancer or a benign thyroid nodule (not recorded which). Some clones in this sample may be carry-over from other donors' samples. The chain joins TRBV19 to TRBJ2-7; the D gene assignment is ambiguous. The CDR3 protein sequence reads: CASSPLWGPNYEQYF. The bases are TGTGCCAGTAGTCCCCTGTGGGGTCCTAACTACGAGCAGTACTTC.